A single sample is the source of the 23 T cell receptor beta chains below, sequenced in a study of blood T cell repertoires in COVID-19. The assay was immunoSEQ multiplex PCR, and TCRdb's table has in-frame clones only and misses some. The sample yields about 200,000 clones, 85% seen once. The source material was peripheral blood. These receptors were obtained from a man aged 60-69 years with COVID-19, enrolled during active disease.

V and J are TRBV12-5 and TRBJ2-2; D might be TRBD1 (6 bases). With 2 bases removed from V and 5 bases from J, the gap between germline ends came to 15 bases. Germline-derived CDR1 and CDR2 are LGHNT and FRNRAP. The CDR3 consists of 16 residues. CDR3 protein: CASGLSSGVNTGELFF. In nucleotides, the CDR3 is TGTGCTAGTGGTTTGTCCTCAGGGGTGAATACCGGGGAGCTGTTTTTT.

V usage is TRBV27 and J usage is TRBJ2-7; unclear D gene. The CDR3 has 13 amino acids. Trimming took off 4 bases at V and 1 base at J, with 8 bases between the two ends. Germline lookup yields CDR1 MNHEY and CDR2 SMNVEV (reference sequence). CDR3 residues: CASSSRNSYEQYF. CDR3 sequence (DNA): TGTGCCAGCAGTTCCAGGAATTCCTACGAGCAGTACTTC.

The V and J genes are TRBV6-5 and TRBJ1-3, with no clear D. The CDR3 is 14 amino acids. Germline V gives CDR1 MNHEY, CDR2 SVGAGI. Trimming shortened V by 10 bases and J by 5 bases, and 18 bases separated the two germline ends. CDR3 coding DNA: TGTGCCATCTCGGGATCCGGTAAAAGAAACACCATATATTTT. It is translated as CAISGSGKRNTIYF.

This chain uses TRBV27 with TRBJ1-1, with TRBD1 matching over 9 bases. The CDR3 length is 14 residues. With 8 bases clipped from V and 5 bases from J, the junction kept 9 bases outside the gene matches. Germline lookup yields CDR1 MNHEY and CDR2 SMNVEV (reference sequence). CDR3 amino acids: CASARTGEGTEAFF. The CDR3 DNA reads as TGTGCCAGCGCCCGGACAGGGGAAGGAACTGAAGCTTTCTTT.

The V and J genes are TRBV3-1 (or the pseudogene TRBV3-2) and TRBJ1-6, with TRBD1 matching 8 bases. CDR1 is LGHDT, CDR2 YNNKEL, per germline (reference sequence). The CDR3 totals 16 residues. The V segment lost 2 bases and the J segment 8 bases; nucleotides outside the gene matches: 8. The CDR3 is CASSQPQGARDSPLHF. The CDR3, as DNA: TGTGCCAGCAGCCAACCTCAGGGGGCCAGAGATTCACCCCTCCACTTT.

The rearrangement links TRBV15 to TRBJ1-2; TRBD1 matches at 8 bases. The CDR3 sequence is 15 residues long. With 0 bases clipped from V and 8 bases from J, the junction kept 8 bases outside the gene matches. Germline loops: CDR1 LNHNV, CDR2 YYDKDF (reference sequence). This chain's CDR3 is CATSRENPGGGGYTF. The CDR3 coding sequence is TGTGCCACCAGCAGAGAAAATCCAGGGGGCGGCGGCTACACCTTC.

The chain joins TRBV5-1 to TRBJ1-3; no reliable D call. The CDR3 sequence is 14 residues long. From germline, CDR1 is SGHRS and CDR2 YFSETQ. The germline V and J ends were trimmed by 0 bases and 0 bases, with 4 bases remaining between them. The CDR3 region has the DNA TGCGCCAGCAGCTTGGCCCTCTCTGGAAACACCATATATTTT. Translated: CASSLALSGNTIYF.

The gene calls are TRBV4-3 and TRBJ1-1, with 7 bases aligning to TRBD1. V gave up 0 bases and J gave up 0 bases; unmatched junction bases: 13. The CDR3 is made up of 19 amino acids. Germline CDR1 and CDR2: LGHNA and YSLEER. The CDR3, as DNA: TGCGCCAGCAGCCAAGATTTGAATGTAAGGGGGCTGGTGAACACTGAAGCTTTCTTT. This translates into CASSQDLNVRGLVNTEAFF.

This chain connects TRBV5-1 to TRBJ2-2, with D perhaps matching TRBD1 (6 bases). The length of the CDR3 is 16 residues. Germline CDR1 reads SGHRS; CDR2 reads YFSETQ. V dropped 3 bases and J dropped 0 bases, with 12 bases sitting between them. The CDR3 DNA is TGCGCCAGCAGCTCCATGGGGACAACGAACACCGGGGAGCTGTTTTTT. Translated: CASSSMGTTNTGELFF.

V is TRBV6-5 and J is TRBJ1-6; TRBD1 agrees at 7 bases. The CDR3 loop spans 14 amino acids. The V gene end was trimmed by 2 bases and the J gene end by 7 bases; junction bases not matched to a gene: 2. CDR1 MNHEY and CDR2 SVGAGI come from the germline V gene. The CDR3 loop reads CASSYRDRNSPLHF. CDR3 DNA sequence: TGTGCCAGCAGTTACCGGGACAGAAATTCACCCCTCCACTTT.

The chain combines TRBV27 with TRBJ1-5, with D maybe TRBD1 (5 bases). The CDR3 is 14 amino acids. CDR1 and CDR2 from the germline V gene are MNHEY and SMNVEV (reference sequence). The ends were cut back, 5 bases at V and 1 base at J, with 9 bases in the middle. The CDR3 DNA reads TGTGCCAGCAGTCCACAGGAGAGCAATCAGCCCCAGCATTTT. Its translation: CASSPQESNQPQHF.

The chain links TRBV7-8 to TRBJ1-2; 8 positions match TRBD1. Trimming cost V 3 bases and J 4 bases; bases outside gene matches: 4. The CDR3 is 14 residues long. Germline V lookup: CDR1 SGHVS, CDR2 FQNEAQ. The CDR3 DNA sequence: TGTGCCAGCAGCTTGACAGGGGCCGCCTATGGCTACACCTTC. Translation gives CASSLTGAAYGYTF. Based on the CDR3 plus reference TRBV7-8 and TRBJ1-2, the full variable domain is GAGVSQSPRYKVAKRGQDVALRCDPISGHVSLFWYQQALGQGPEFLTYFQNEAQLDKSGLPSDRFFAERPEGSVSTLKIQRTQQEDSAVYLCASSLTGAAYGYTFGSGTRLTVV.

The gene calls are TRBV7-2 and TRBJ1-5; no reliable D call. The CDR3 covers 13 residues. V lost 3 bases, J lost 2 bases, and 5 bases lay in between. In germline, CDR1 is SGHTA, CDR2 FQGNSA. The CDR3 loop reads CASSFTGNQPQHF. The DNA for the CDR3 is TGTGCCAGCAGCTTTACGGGCAATCAGCCCCAGCATTTT.

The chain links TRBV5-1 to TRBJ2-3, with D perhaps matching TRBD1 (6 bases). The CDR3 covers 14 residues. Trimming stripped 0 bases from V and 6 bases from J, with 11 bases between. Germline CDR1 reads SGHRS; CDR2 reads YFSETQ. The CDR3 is CASSLDRERDTQYF. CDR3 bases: TGCGCCAGCAGCTTGGACAGGGAACGGGATACGCAGTATTTT. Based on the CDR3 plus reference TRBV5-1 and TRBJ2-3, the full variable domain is KAGVTQTPRYLIKTRGQQVTLSCSPISGHRSVSWYQQTPGQGLQFLFEYFSETQRNKGNFPGRFSGRQFSNSRSEMNVSTLELGDSALYLCASSLDRERDTQYFGPGTRLTVL.

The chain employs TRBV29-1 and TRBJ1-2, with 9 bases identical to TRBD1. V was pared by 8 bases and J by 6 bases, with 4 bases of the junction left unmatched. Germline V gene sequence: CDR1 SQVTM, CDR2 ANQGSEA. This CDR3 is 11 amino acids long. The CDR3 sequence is CSTGGGDGYTF. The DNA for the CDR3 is TGCAGCACAGGGGGCGGTGATGGCTACACCTTC.

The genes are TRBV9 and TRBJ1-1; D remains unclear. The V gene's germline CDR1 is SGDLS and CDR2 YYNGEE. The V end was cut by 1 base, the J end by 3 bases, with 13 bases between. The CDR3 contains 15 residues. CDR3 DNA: TGTGCCAGCAGCGTAAGTGGGCAGGCCTACACTGAAGCTTTCTTT. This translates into CASSVSGQAYTEAFF.

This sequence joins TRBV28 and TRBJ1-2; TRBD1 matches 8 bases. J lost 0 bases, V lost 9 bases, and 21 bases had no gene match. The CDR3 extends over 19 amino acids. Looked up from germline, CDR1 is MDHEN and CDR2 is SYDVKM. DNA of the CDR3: TGTGCCAGTAAGGAGGCAGGGGGCCTCCCTGCTTTGTCTAACTATGGCTACACCTTC. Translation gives CASKEAGGLPALSNYGYTF.

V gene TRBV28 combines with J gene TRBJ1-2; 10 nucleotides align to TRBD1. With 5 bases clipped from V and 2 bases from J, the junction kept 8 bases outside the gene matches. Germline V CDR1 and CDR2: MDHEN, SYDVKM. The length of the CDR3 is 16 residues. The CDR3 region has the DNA TGTGCCAGCAGTCCTTTCCCGGGACAGGGGAACTATGGCTACACCTTC. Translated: CASSPFPGQGNYGYTF.

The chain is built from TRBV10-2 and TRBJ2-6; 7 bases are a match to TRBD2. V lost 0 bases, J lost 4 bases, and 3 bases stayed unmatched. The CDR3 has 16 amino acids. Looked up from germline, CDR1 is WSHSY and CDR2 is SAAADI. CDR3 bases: TGCGCCAGCAGTGAGTCGGGGGGGGTCGGGGCCAACGTCCTGACTTTC. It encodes CASSESGGVGANVLTF.

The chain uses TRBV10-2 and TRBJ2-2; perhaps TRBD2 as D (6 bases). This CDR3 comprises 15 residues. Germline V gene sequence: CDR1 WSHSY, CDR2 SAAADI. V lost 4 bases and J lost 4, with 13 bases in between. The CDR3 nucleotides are TGCGCCAGCAGTGGCTGGGAGGATGGCACCGGGGAGCTGTTTTTT. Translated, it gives CASSGWEDGTGELFF.

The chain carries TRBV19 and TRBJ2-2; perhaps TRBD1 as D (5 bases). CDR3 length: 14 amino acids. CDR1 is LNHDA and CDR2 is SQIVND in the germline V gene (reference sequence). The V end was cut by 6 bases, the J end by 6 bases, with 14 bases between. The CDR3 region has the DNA TGTGCCAGTAGGCAGCAGGGTTTTGCCGGGGAGCTGTTTTTT. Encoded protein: CASRQQGFAGELFF.

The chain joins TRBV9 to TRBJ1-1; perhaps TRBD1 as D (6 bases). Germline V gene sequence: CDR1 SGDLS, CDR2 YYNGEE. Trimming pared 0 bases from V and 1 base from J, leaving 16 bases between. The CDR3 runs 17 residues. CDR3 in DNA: TGTGCCAGCAGCGTAGACTGGGTCAGGGGAAAGAACACTGAAGCTTTCTTT. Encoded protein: CASSVDWVRGKNTEAFF.

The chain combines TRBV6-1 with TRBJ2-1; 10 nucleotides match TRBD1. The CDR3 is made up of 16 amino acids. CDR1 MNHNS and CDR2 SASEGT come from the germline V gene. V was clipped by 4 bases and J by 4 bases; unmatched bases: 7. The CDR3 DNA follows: TGTGCCAGCAGTGTAGCACCGGGACAGGGGTACAATGAGCAGTTCTTC. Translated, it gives CASSVAPGQGYNEQFF.